This T cell receptor (beta chain) was identified in a study of T cells in localized non-small cell lung cancer. Sequencing was performed with immunoSEQ multiplex PCR; in TCRdb, only in-frame clones are kept and a portion is missing. The sample lists over 4,500 clones, 85% occurring once. V was shortened by 1 base and J by 1 base, with 11 bases between the two germline ends. Per the germline V gene, CDR1 is SGHVS and CDR2 is FNYEAQ. The CDR3 extends over 16 amino acids. This chain uses TRBV7-6 with TRBJ1-3; D is unclear. The specimen comprised PBMCs, sampled before any cancer treatment. The sequence was obtained from a woman aged 35 to 70 with stage II lung adenocarcinoma. CDR3: CASSLDAGISGNTIYF. CDR3 in DNA: TGTGCCAGCAGCTTAGATGCTGGAATATCTGGAAACACCATATATTTT.